The rows below give T cell receptor beta chains drawn from one sample of a study of OX40 agonist ivuxolimab in advanced cancers. Repertoires were generated with immunoSEQ multiplex PCR, while TCRdb's copy carries only in-frame clones and drops some. The data contain some 90,000 clones, 92% of them singletons. Sequenced here: CD4+ or CD8+ T cells sorted from blood, sampled in a trial of the OX40 agonist ivuxolimab. These receptors originate from an adult with an advanced solid tumor such as melanoma, head and neck, liver or kidney cancer. Both conserved end residues are part of each CDR3. D genes are given only for firm matches.

J | D | V | CDR3
TRBJ2-7 | . | TRBV27 | CASSPPGVSYEQYF
TRBJ2-2 | TRBD2 | TRBV11-2 | CASSSLGGSGTGELFF
TRBJ2-6 | TRBD2 | TRBV6-4 | CASSDSEREGPGANVLTF
TRBJ1-1 | . | TRBV15 | CATSRAGGVATEAFF
TRBJ1-5 | . | TRBV6-1 | CASSEVEGPFSNQPQHF
TRBJ1-2 | TRBD1 | TRBV6-5 | CASSYSTGENGYTF
TRBJ2-1 | TRBD1 | TRBV14 | CASSPRDRVYNEQFF
TRBJ1-1 | . | TRBV6-5 | CASRGEPMNTEAFF
TRBJ1-3 | . | TRBV9 | CASSPKWHHSGNTIYF
TRBJ2-6 | TRBD2 | TRBV7-9 | CASSLARGAGANVLTF
TRBJ1-2 | TRBD1 | TRBV28 | CASSPTTGGGQTSGYTF
TRBJ1-2 | . | TRBV4-1 | CASSQEPGRGYGYTF
TRBJ2-7 | . | TRBV5-6 | CASSLGHGAYEQYF
TRBJ2-1 | TRBD2 | TRBV4-1 | CASSQRRLPPAGEDEQFF
TRBJ2-3 | TRBD2 | TRBV6-5 | CASSRLARDTDTQYF
TRBJ1-5 | TRBD1 | TRBV19 | CASSIPLNRDRSDQPQHF
TRBJ1-4 | . | TRBV27 | CASRNRGGQNEKLFF
TRBJ2-5 | . | TRBV5-8 | CASSFRTYQETQYF
TRBJ2-5 | . | TRBV21-1 | CASSKAKDSGWKTQYF
TRBJ2-7 | . | TRBV6-1 | CASRGYEQYF
TRBJ1-3 | . | TRBV9 | CASSVGSGTGNTIYF
TRBJ2-2 | . | TRBV6-6 | CASSKGPGELFF
TRBJ1-2 | . | TRBV30 | CAWMGGRAYGYTF
TRBJ2-3 | TRBD2 | TRBV5-1 | CASSLEGLAISDTQYF
TRBJ1-5 | TRBD1 | TRBV5-5 | CASSLVGTGQPQHF
TRBJ2-7 | . | TRBV6-5 | CASSRPSANSYEQYF
TRBJ2-2 | . | TRBV6-6 | CATDSEGAGELFF
TRBJ2-5 | TRBD2 | TRBV13 | CASTLRGGGSGRASGETQYF
TRBJ1-5 | . | TRBV5-6 | CASSFLTAGSNQPQHF
TRBJ2-7 | . | TRBV6-1 | CASSEGPGSSYEQYF
TRBJ1-2 | TRBD1 | TRBV6-1 | CASSEAAPDRDYGYTF
TRBJ2-3 | TRBD2 | TRBV27 | CASSSTGVSGGVRDTQYF
TRBJ1-2 | . | TRBV10-3 | CAISEWAGGGPSYGYTF
TRBJ2-7 | TRBD1 | TRBV15 | CATSQGQIYEQYF
TRBJ1-1 | . | TRBV2 | CASSESGNTEAFF
TRBJ1-4 | . | TRBV7-6 | CASSLGSATNEKLFF
TRBJ2-2 | . | TRBV9 | CASSVGGSNTGELFF
TRBJ1-2 | . | TRBV29-1 | CSVEGLAGLRDGYTF
TRBJ2-1 | . | TRBV13 | CASSRSGSSRYNEQFF
TRBJ1-1 | . | TRBV10-2 | CASSEGGRAEAFF
TRBJ1-5 | . | TRBV5-6 | CASSLANQPQHF
TRBJ1-4 | TRBD1 | TRBV7-2 | CASSSGTGGLTNEKLFF
TRBJ1-2 | . | TRBV19 | CASSPGPTNYGYTF